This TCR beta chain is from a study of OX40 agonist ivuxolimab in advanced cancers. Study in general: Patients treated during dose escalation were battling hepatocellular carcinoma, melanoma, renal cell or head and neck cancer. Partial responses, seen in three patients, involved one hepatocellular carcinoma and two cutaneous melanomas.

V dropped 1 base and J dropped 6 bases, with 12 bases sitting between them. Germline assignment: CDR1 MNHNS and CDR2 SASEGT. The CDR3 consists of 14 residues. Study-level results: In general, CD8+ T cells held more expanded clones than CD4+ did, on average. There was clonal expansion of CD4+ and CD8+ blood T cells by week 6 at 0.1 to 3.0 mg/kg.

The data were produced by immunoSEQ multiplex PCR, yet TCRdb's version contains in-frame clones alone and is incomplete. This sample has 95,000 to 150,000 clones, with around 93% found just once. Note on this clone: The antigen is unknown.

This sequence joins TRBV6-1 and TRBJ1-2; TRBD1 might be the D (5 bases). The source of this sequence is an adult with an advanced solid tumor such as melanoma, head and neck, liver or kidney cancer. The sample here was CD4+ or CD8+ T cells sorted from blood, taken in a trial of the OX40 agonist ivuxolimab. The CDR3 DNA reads TGTGCCAGCAGTGAAGATTCAGGGTTTAATGGCTACACCTTC. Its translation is CASSEDSGFNGYTF.